The 15 T cell receptor beta chains reported below all come from one sample, sequenced in a study of T-cell reconstitution after alpha-beta-depleted transplantation in children. The TCRbeta library incorporated unique molecular identifiers. TCRdb passed the PCR reads through MiXCR, listing each CDR3 protein once. This table holds approximately 1,000,000 distinct CDR3 sequences, roughly 29% found once. The sample was PBMCs, mostly from graft donor cells, taken 360 days after TCRalphabeta/CD19-depleted stem cell transplant. The receptors come from a boy less than two years old who had a stem cell transplant for SCID, so the T cells may come from the graft donor.

The V gene is TRBV29-1, the J gene TRBJ1-1, with 10 bases fitting TRBD1. The CDR3 extends over 13 amino acids. Germline-derived CDR1 and CDR2 are SQVTM and ANQGSEA. Germline trimming cut 5 bases from V and 3 bases from J; bases unmatched to any gene: 3. The DNA for the CDR3 is TGCAGCGTTAAGGGACAGGGGCACACTGAAGCTTTCTTT. Translation gives CSVKGQGHTEAFF. The whole variable domain, filled in from reference TRBV29-1 and TRBJ1-1, reads SAVISQKPSRDICQRGTSLTIQCQVDSQVTMMFWYRQQPGQSLTLIATANQGSEATYESGFVIDKFPISRPNLTFSTLTVSNMSPEDSSIYLCSVKGQGHTEAFFGQGTRLTVV.

The chain carries TRBV5-1 and TRBJ1-2, with 7 positions matching TRBD1. The length of the CDR3 is 16 residues. Germline-derived CDR1 and CDR2 are SGHRS and YFSETQ. The J segment lost 6 bases and the V segment lost 4 bases, leaving 15 bases of the junction unmatched. As DNA, the CDR3 is TGCGCCAGCAGCCGCCCCAAGACAGGGATACAAGATGGCTACACCTTC. This sequence encodes CASSRPKTGIQDGYTF.

The CDR3 loop reads CASSPAGGYNTGELFF. CDR3 in DNA: TGTGCCAGCAGTCCAGCAGGGGGGTATAACACCGGGGAGCTGTTTTTT. The chain combines TRBV12-3 or TRBV12-4 with TRBJ2-2; D possibly corresponds to TRBD1 (7 bases). Trimming took 5 bases from V and 2 from J, leaving 15 bases between them. The CDR3 contains 16 residues.

The chain recombines TRBV6-2 or TRBV6-3 with TRBJ2-1, with TRBD2 matching 8 bases. Trimming took 1 base from V and 3 from J; bases not matched to a gene: 2. The germline gives CDR1 MNHEY, CDR2 SVGEGT. The CDR3 length is 15 residues. CDR3 sequence: CASSYYRGGYNEQFF. In DNA, the CDR3 is TGTGCCAGCAGTTACTACCGGGGGGGCTACAATGAGCAGTTCTTC.

The chain joins TRBV5-1 to TRBJ2-7; D call uncertain. Germline lookup yields CDR1 SGHRS and CDR2 YFSETQ. The V end was cut by 4 bases, the J end by 0 bases, with 11 bases between. The CDR3 totals 14 residues. The CDR3 spells CASSLTLTSYEQYF. The CDR3 DNA sequence: TGCGCCAGCAGCCTGACTCTTACCTCCTACGAGCAGTACTTC.

This rearrangement joins TRBV11-1 to TRBJ2-2; TRBD2 matches 9 bases. With 4 bases clipped from V and 0 bases from J, the junction kept 12 bases outside the gene matches. CDR1 and CDR2 (germline): SGHAT, FQDESV (reference sequence). CDR3 length: 19 amino acids. CDR3 loop: CASSSGLAGSIANTGELFF. DNA of the CDR3: TGTGCCAGCAGCTCGGGGCTAGCGGGGTCTATCGCGAACACCGGGGAGCTGTTTTTT. Full variable domain (remainder filled in from reference TRBV11-1 and TRBJ2-2): EAEVAQSPRYKITEKSQAVAFWCDPISGHATLYWYRQILGQGPELLVQFQDESVVDDSQLPKDRFSAERLKGVDSTLKIQPAELGDSAMYLCASSSGLAGSIANTGELFFGEGSRLTVL.

The chain links TRBV4-1 to TRBJ1-2; maybe TRBD1 (5 bases). V lost 4 bases and J 3 bases, leaving 15 bases between the germline ends. Per germline, CDR1 MGHRA and CDR2 YSYEKL. This CDR3 has 15 amino acids. The chain's CDR3 is CASSPKQGFDYGYTF. The CDR3 nucleotides are TGCGCCAGCAGCCCAAAGCAGGGTTTCGACTATGGCTACACCTTC.

This clonotype was counted only a few times. The V gene is TRBV29-1, the J gene TRBJ2-1, with D possibly being TRBD2 (5 bases). This CDR3 spans 15 amino acids. The germline V gene has CDR1 SQVTM and CDR2 ANQGSEA. The V end was cut by 7 bases, the J end by 3 bases, with 19 bases between. The DNA for the CDR3 is TGCAGCGCCCCCATTAAAAAAGGACTCTACAATGAGCAGTTCTTC. This sequence encodes CSAPIKKGLYNEQFF.

The chain employs TRBV5-1 and TRBJ2-1, with TRBD1 identical over 7 bases. CDR3 length: 16 residues. CDR1 and CDR2 (germline): SGHRS, YFSETQ. Germline trimming cut 0 bases from V and 8 bases from J; bases unmatched to any gene: 11. The CDR3 protein is CASSLDIGRGWDEQFF. The CDR3 bases are TGCGCCAGCAGCTTGGATATTGGCAGGGGGTGGGATGAGCAGTTCTTC.

The chain links TRBV20-1 to TRBJ1-4; 10 bases line up with TRBD1. V lost 0 bases and J lost 8; bases outside the gene matches: 12. This CDR3 spans 17 amino acids. Per germline, CDR1 DFQATT and CDR2 SNEGSKA (reference sequence). CDR3 sequence: CSARDGGQGSSLEKLFF. The CDR3, as DNA: TGCAGTGCTAGAGATGGGGGACAGGGGTCGTCGTTGGAAAAACTGTTTTTT.

This clonotype was counted a few times. The rearrangement joins TRBV20-1 to TRBJ2-3; D unresolved. Germline V gives CDR1 DFQATT, CDR2 SNEGSKA (reference sequence). V lost 4 bases and J 0 bases, leaving 5 bases between the germline ends. The CDR3 runs to 12 residues. The CDR3 loop is CSAIQSTDTQYF. The CDR3 DNA follows: TGCAGTGCTATACAGAGCACAGATACGCAGTATTTT.

The chain employs TRBV9 and TRBJ2-3; 13 bases agree with TRBD2. Germline values: CDR1 SGDLS, CDR2 YYNGEE. CDR3 size: 19 residues. V lost 4 bases, J lost 0 bases, and 11 bases stayed unmatched. CDR3 nucleotides: TGTGCCAGCAGCCACCAAAGGACTAGCGGGGGAGGTAGCACAGATACGCAGTATTTT. Its translation is CASSHQRTSGGGSTDTQYF.

This clonotype was counted many times. The genes are TRBV7-9 and TRBJ2-5; no definite D call. The CDR3 has 15 residues. In germline, CDR1 is SEHNR, CDR2 FQNEAQ (reference sequence). Trimming took off 0 bases at V and 0 bases at J, with 8 bases between the two ends. In nucleotides, the CDR3 is TGTGCCAGCAGCTTAGCAGGGCCGTACCAAGAGACCCAGTACTTC. Protein sequence: CASSLAGPYQETQYF.

V gene TRBV5-1 combines with J gene TRBJ1-1; D perhaps matches TRBD1 (5 bases). The germline V and J ends were trimmed by 0 bases and 8 bases, with 14 bases remaining between them. Germline V gene lookup returns CDR1 SGHRS and CDR2 YFSETQ. There are 14 residues in the CDR3. The CDR3 sequence: CASSLVRVAGEAFF. The DNA of the CDR3 is TGCGCCAGCAGCTTGGTAAGGGTTGCAGGGGAAGCTTTCTTT.

J is TRBJ1-3 and V is TRBV6-2 or TRBV6-3, with 11 bases fitting TRBD1. Unmatched junction bases numbered 9, after V lost 6 bases and J lost 5 bases. This CDR3 is built from 16 residues. Germline V gene lookup returns CDR1 MNHEY and CDR2 SVGEGT. The CDR3 sequence: CASRSGQGAFRNTIYF. The CDR3, as DNA: TGTGCCAGCAGATCCGGACAGGGGGCTTTTCGAAACACCATATATTTT.